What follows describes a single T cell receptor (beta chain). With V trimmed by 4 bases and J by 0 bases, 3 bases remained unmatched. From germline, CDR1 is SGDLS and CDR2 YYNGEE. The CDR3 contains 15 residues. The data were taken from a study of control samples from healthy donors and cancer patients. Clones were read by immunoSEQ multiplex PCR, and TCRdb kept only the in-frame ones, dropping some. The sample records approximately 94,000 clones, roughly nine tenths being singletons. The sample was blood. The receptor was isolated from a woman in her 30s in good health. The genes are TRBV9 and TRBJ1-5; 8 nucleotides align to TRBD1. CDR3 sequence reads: CASSPGTGSNQPQHF. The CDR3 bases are TGTGCCAGCAGCCCAGGGACAGGTAGCAATCAGCCCCAGCATTTT.